Below, 5 T cell receptor beta chains from the same sample are listed, as sequenced in a study of response to subunit inactivated influenza vaccine. TCRdb called the RT-PCR reads again in MiXCR, with one record for every CDR3 protein. The table includes about 540,000 distinct CDR3 sequences, 20% to 25% detected once. These data also formed part of another study, on T cells expressing NK-cell markers. According to that study: It was by 5'RACE template switching with UMIs that TCR beta cDNA was made.

This material consisted of CD4+ T cells sorted from PBMCs, taken 11 to 12 days after vaccination. The source is a man in his fifties who received an inactivated influenza vaccine.

This clonotype showed up just a few times. The V call is TRBV12-3 or TRBV12-4, the J call TRBJ2-4, with 8 bases identical to TRBD1. The CDR3 covers 13 residues. Losses at the gene ends were 6 bases for V and 8 bases for J; bases not matched to a gene: 6. For the CDR3, the DNA is TGTGCCAGCAGGCGGACAGGGACTTACATTCAGTACTTC. It codes for CASRRTGTYIQYF.

The chain employs TRBV5-1 and TRBJ2-1; the D is unclear. This CDR3 has 14 residues. Trimming took 1 base from V and 8 from J, leaving 13 bases between them. CDR1 is SGHRS and CDR2 is YFSETQ in the germline V gene. The DNA of the CDR3 is TGCGCCAGCAGCTTGCAGGTTAAGGGCGATGAGCAGTTCTTC. Amino acids: CASSLQVKGDEQFF. The full variable domain, with the rest looked up from reference TRBV5-1 and TRBJ2-1, is KAGVTQTPRYLIKTRGQQVTLSCSPISGHRSVSWYQQTPGQGLQFLFEYFSETQRNKGNFPGRFSGRQFSNSRSEMNVSTLELGDSALYLCASSLQVKGDEQFFGPGTRLTVL.

The chain links TRBV30 to TRBJ2-7; D not certain. This CDR3 is built from 15 residues. V gave up 3 bases and J gave up 5 bases, with 20 bases separating them. Looked up from germline, CDR1 is GTSNPN and CDR2 is SVGIG (reference sequence). This chain's CDR3 is CAWRGPQVSSNEQYF. CDR3 nucleotides: TGTGCCTGGAGGGGTCCCCAGGTCAGTTCCAACGAGCAGTACTTC. Full variable domain (rest looked up from reference TRBV30 and TRBJ2-7): SQTIHQWPATLVQPVGSPLSLECTVEGTSNPNLYWYRQAAGRGLQLLFYSVGIGQISSEVPQNLSASRPQDRQFILSSKKLLLSDSGFYLCAWRGPQVSSNEQYFGPGTRLTVT.

The chain recombines TRBV28 with TRBJ1-1, with 9 bases identical to TRBD1. The CDR3 covers 13 residues. J gave up 6 bases and V 6 bases, and 5 bases lay outside the gene matches. Germline V gene data show CDR1 as MDHEN and CDR2 as SYDVKM. CDR3 in amino acids: CASSFDRGAEAFF. CDR3 bases: TGTGCCAGCAGCTTTGACAGGGGGGCTGAAGCTTTCTTT.

V usage is TRBV7-9 and J usage is TRBJ1-1; unclear D gene. Germline-derived CDR1 and CDR2 are SEHNR and FQNEAQ (reference sequence). With 1 base removed from V and 4 bases from J, the gap between germline ends came to 10 bases. The CDR3 has 14 residues. DNA of the CDR3: TGTGCCAGCAGCTTAGTAGGGATCGGCACTGAAGCTTTCTTT. Translation gives CASSLVGIGTEAFF.